This T cell receptor beta chain was sequenced in a study of response to subunit inactivated influenza vaccine. Study-wide results and caveats: Each seasonal influenza vaccination, the authors suggested, recruits few new T cells.

V lost 0 bases to trimming and J lost 9 bases; unmatched junction nucleotides: 10. CDR3 size: 17 residues. In germline, CDR1 is MGHDK, CDR2 SYGVNS. TCRdb reprocessed the RT-PCR reads with MiXCR, giving one entry per CDR3 protein. The table records about 700,000 distinct CDR3 sequences, 12% to 15% of them present only once. A note on this clonotype: Its antigen is unidentified.

The material sequenced was PBMCs from blood, taken less than 15 days before vaccination. The genes are TRBV25-1 and TRBJ2-6; 8 nucleotides align to TRBD1. The receptor's source is a man aged 50 to 60 who received an inactivated influenza vaccine. The CDR3 is CASSEYARTGFDNVLTF. CDR3 coding DNA: TGTGCCAGCAGTGAATATGCCAGGACAGGGTTCGACAACGTCCTGACTTTC. Drawing the rest from reference TRBV25-1 and TRBJ2-6, the complete variable domain is EADIYQTPRYLVIGTGKKITLECSQTMGHDKMYWYQQDPGMELHLIHYSYGVNSTEKGDLSSESTVSRIRTEHFPLTLESARPSHTSQYLCASSEYARTGFDNVLTFGAGSRLTVL.